Below, 10 T cell receptor beta chains from the same sample are listed, as sequenced in a study of neurological immune-mediated disorders. TCRdb ran MiXCR on the 5' RACE reads and lists one entry per CDR3 protein. The sample records some 30,000 distinct CDR3 sequences, approximately 4.5% being singletons. Sequenced: PBMCs. These receptors all stem from a man in his late teens or twenties in good health.

This clonotype showed up many times. This chain connects TRBV5-1 to TRBJ2-5; the D is unclear. V dropped 7 bases and J dropped 4 bases, with 14 bases sitting between them. From germline, CDR1 is SGHRS and CDR2 YFSETQ. This CDR3 contains 13 residues. The CDR3 sequence: CASSEISGETQYF. DNA for the CDR3: TGCGCCAGCTCCGAGATATCCGGAGAGACCCAGTACTTC.

This clonotype was seen at least ten times. The genes are TRBV15 and TRBJ1-1; a possible D gene is TRBD1 (5 bases). V lost 4 bases, J lost 0 bases, and 12 bases lay in between. Germline CDR1 is LNHNV and CDR2 is YYDKDF (reference sequence). The CDR3 contains 15 residues. The CDR3 nucleotides are TGTGCCACCAGCATGCCGAGGGGAATGAACACTGAAGCTTTCTTT. Translated, it gives CATSMPRGMNTEAFF.

This clonotype showed up many times. The J gene is TRBJ2-3, the V gene TRBV9; D perhaps matches TRBD2 (6 bases). Germline V gene sequence: CDR1 SGDLS, CDR2 YYNGEE. The ends were cut back, 0 bases at V and 3 bases at J, with 11 bases in the middle. The CDR3 is 15 amino acids. DNA for the CDR3: TGTGCCAGCAGCGTAGAACCGGGGAGGACAGATACGCAGTATTTT. Protein sequence: CASSVEPGRTDTQYF.

This clonotype was recorded many times. The chain has TRBV7-3 and TRBJ1-6, with TRBD1 matching over 11 bases. The CDR3 consists of 16 residues. J was trimmed by 7 bases and V by 6 bases; bases with no gene match: 8. CDR1 and CDR2 (germline): SGHTA, FQGTGA. The CDR3, as DNA: TGTGCCAGCAGTTCCGGACAGGGGGCTGGAAATTCACCCCTCCACTTT. Its translation: CASSSGQGAGNSPLHF.

This clonotype was found many times. CDR3 nucleotides: TGTGCCAGCAGCTCAGGGTCGACTGAGCAGTTCTTC. Residues: CASSSGSTEQFF. The chain employs TRBV7-9 and TRBJ2-1, with D maybe TRBD1 (5 bases). V was cut by 4 bases and J by 9 bases, with 10 bases left in between. This CDR3 contains 12 residues. Germline V gene lookup returns CDR1 SEHNR and CDR2 FQNEAQ (reference sequence). Using reference TRBV7-9 and TRBJ2-1 for the parts outside the CDR3, the full variable domain is DTGVSQNPRHKITKRGQNVTFRCDPISEHNRLYWYRQTLGQGPEFLTYFQNEAQLEKSRLLSDRFSAERPKGSFSTLEIQRTEQGDSAMYLCASSSGSTEQFFGPGTRLTVL.

This clonotype has a count of ten or more. The genes are TRBV11-2 and TRBJ2-5, with unresolved D. The CDR3 runs to 13 residues. Per germline, CDR1 SGHAT and CDR2 FQNNGV. Trimming took off 1 base at V and 2 bases at J, with 5 bases between the two ends. The CDR3 nucleotides read TGTGCCAGCAGCTTAGTACAGCAAGAGACCCAGTACTTC. Protein product: CASSLVQQETQYF.

This clonotype showed up many times. V gene TRBV3-1 combines with J gene TRBJ2-7; 7 bases are a match to TRBD1. Germline loops: CDR1 LGHDT, CDR2 YNNKEL (reference sequence). The CDR3 sequence is 14 residues long. The V and J ends lost 2 bases and 3 bases, in that order; junction bases with no gene match: 4. The CDR3, as DNA: TGTGCCAGCAGCCAATTCCAGGGGGTCTACGAGCAGTACTTC. As protein: CASSQFQGVYEQYF.

The gene calls are TRBV18 and TRBJ1-2, with a weak D call TRBD1 (6 bases). V lost 3 bases and J lost 7, with 24 bases in between. The germline gives CDR1 KGHSH, CDR2 LQKENI. The CDR3 consists of 17 residues. The CDR3 region has the DNA TGTGCCAGCTCACCCCTTAAAGGGCAGGGGATAATGGTTGGCTACACCTTC. It codes for CASSPLKGQGIMVGYTF.

This clonotype was counted at least ten times. This chain connects TRBV5-5 to TRBJ1-5; D remains unclear. V was trimmed by 1 base and J by 6 bases, leaving 11 bases between them. CDR3 length: 14 amino acids. Germline lookup yields CDR1 SGHKS and CDR2 YYEKEE (reference sequence). CDR3 sequence: CASSLRRDPQPQHF. DNA for the CDR3: TGTGCCAGCAGCTTGCGAAGGGATCCTCAGCCCCAGCATTTT. Using reference TRBV5-5 and TRBJ1-5 for the parts outside the CDR3, the full variable domain is DAGVTQSPTHLIKTRGQQVTLRCSPISGHKSVSWYQQVLGQGPQFIFQYYEKEERGRGNFPDRFSARQFPNYSSELNVNALLLGDSALYLCASSLRRDPQPQHFGDGTRLSIL.

There are many counts of this clonotype. This chain joins TRBV27 and TRBJ1-5; D is possibly TRBD1 (6 bases). With 5 bases removed from V and 6 bases from J, the gap between germline ends came to 14 bases. CDR1 is MNHEY and CDR2 is SMNVEV in the germline V gene (reference sequence). The CDR3 contains 14 residues. Here the CDR3 DNA reads TGTGCCAGCAGTCTAAACAGGGATGCTCAGCCCCAGCATTTT. It translates to CASSLNRDAQPQHF.